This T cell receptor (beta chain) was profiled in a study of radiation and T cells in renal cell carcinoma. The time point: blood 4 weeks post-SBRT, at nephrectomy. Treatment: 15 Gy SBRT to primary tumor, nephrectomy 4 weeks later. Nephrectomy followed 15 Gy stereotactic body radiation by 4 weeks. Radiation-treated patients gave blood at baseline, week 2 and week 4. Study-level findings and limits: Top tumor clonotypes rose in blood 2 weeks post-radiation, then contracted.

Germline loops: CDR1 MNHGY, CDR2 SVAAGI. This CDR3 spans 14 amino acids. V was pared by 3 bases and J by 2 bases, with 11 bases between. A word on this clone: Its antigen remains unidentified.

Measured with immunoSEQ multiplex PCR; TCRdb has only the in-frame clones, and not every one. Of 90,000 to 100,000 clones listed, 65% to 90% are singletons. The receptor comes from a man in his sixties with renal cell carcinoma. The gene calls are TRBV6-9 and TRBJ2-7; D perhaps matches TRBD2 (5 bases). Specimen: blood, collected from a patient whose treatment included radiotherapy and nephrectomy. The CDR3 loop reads CASSYSDSTYEQYF. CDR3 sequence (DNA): TGTGCCAGCAGTTACTCGGACTCGACCTACGAGCAGTACTTC.